This is a list of T cell receptor beta chains from one sample in a study of shared clonotypes between healthy human individuals. Assay used: immunoSEQ multiplex PCR; TCRdb lists only in-frame clones, some missing. The sample carries about 2,200,000 clones, roughly 91% recorded once. The specimen was naive CD8+ T cells from PBMCs. These receptor sequences come from a man younger than 35 in good health. Some clones in this sample may be carry-over from other donors' samples. Each CDR3 is given with its conserved first and last residue. D genes are given only for firm matches.

V gene	D gene	J gene	CDR3 protein	CDR3 DNA
TRBV4-1	NA	TRBJ2-7	CASSLQDRNYEQYF	TGCGCCAGCAGCCTACAAGACAGGAACTACGAGCAGTACTTC
TRBV19	NA	TRBJ2-7	CASSSRTDSYEQYF	TGTGCCAGTAGTTCGAGGACAGACTCCTACGAGCAGTACTTC
TRBV27	NA	TRBJ2-2	CASRPLGSTGELFF	TGTGCCAGCAGGCCCCTAGGGAGCACCGGGGAGCTGTTTTTT
TRBV28	NA	TRBJ1-5	CASRPDSWSNQPQHF	TGTGCCAGCAGACCGGACAGTTGGAGCAATCAGCCCCAGCATTTT
TRBV6-1	NA	TRBJ1-4	CASSEWGEGDREKLFF	TGTGCCAGCAGTGAATGGGGGGAGGGGGATCGTGAAAAACTGTTTTTT
TRBV27	TRBD1	TRBJ2-3	CASSFGAGTGVPDTQYF	TGTGCCAGCAGTTTTGGGGCCGGGACAGGGGTGCCAGATACGCAGTATTTT
TRBV9	NA	TRBJ2-1	CASSVGLAGDNEQFF	TGTGCCAGCAGCGTAGGTCTAGCAGGTGACAATGAGCAGTTCTTC
TRBV7-9	TRBD2	TRBJ2-3	CASSLKIAGEDTQYF	TGTGCCAGCAGCTTAAAGATAGCGGGAGAAGATACGCAGTATTTT
TRBV27	NA	TRBJ2-7	CASSLWGEYEQYF	TGTGCCAGCAGTTTATGGGGGGAGTACGAGCAGTACTTC
TRBV2	NA	TRBJ2-3	CARSGTDTQYF	TGTGCCAGGTCAGGTACAGATACGCAGTATTTT
TRBV11-2	NA	TRBJ1-4	CASSIIGGEKLFF	TGTGCCAGCAGCATAATAGGAGGTGAAAAACTGTTTTTT
TRBV9	TRBD2	TRBJ2-2	CASSEWPSGFAGELFF	TGTGCCAGCAGCGAGTGGCCTAGCGGGTTTGCCGGGGAGCTGTTTTTT
TRBV27	NA	TRBJ1-1	CASSEIMGHTEAFF	TGTGCCAGCAGTGAGATTATGGGCCATACTGAAGCTTTCTTT
TRBV4-1	NA	TRBJ2-3	CASSQAGRSTDTQYF	TGCGCCAGCAGCCAAGCGGGGCGTAGCACAGATACGCAGTATTTT
TRBV25-1	TRBD1	TRBJ2-5	CASSTRDSPDQTQYF	TGTGCCAGCAGTACCCGGGACAGCCCTGATCAAACCCAGTACTTC
TRBV28	NA	TRBJ2-7	CASRHPSRADYEQYF	TGTGCCAGCAGACACCCGAGCAGGGCGGACTACGAGCAGTACTTC
TRBV7-9	TRBD2	TRBJ2-2	CASSRGLAGVNTGELFF	TGTGCCAGCAGCCGAGGACTAGCGGGAGTGAACACCGGGGAGCTGTTTTTT
TRBV27	TRBD1	TRBJ2-4	CASRGIDRGQYF	TGTGCCAGCAGGGGAATTGACAGGGGACAGTACTTC
TRBV7-9	TRBD1	TRBJ1-1	CASSPILGTGDAFF	TGTGCCAGCAGCCCGATACTCGGGACAGGTGATGCTTTCTTT
TRBV29-1	TRBD2	TRBJ2-5	CSAGGKGVETQYF	TGCAGCGCCGGGGGGAAGGGTGTGGAGACCCAGTACTTC
TRBV10-3	TRBD2	TRBJ2-7	CAIRKTSGRAYEQYF	TGTGCCATCAGGAAAACTAGCGGGAGGGCCTACGAGCAGTACTTC
TRBV6-5	NA	TRBJ2-2	CASSSSYDTGELFF	TGTGCCAGCAGCTCATCTTACGACACCGGGGAGCTGTTTTTT
TRBV7-9	NA	TRBJ2-5	CASSSGQTGGETQYF	TGTGCCAGCAGCTCGGGACAGACTGGGGGGGAGACCCAGTACTTC